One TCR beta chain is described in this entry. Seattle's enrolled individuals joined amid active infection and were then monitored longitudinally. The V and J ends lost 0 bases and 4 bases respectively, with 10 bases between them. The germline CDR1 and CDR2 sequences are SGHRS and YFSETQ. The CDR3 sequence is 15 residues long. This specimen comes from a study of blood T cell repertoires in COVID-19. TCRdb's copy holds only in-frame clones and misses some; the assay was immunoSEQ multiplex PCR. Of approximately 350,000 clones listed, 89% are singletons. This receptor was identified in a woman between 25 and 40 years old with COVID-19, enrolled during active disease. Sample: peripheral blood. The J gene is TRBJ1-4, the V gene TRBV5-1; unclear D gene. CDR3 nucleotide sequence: TGCGCCAGCAGCTTGGAATCAGGCCTTAATGAAAAACTGTTTTTT. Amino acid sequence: CASSLESGLNEKLFF.